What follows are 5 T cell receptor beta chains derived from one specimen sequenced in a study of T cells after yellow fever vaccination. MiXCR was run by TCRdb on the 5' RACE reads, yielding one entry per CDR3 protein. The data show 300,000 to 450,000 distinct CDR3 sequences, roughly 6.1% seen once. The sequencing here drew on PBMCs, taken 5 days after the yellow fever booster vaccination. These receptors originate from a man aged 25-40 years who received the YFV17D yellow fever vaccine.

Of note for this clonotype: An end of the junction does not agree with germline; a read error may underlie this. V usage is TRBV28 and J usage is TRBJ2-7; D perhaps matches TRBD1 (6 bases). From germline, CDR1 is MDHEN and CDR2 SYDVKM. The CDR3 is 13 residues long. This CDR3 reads CVSSLVGGYEQYF. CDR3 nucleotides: TGTGTCAGCAGTTTAGTAGGGGGATACGAGCAGTACTTC.

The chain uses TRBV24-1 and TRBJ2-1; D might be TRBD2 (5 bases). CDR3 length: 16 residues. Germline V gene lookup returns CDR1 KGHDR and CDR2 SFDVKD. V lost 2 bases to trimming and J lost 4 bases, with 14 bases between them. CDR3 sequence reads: CATSDWTAKAYNEQFF. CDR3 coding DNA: TGTGCCACCAGTGATTGGACTGCGAAAGCTTACAATGAGCAGTTCTTC.

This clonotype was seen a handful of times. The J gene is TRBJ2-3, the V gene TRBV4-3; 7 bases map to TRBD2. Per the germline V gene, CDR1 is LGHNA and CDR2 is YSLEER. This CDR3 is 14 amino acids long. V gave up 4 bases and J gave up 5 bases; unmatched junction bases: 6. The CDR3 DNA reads TGCGCCAGCAGCCCCACTCCGGGGGGAGATACGCAGTATTTT. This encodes CASSPTPGGDTQYF.

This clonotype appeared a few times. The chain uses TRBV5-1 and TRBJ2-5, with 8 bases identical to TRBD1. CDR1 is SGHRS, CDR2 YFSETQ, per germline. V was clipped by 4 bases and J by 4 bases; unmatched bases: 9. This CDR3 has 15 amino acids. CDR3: CASSPTPDRGETQYF. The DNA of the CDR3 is TGCGCCAGCAGCCCTACTCCAGACAGGGGAGAGACCCAGTACTTC.

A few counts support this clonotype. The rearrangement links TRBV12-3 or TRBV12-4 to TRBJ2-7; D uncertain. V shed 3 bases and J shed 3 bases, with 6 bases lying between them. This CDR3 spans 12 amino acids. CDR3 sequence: CASSFVGYEQYF. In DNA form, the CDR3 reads TGTGCCAGCAGTTTTGTGGGCTACGAGCAGTACTTC.